A single sample gave rise to the 20 T cell receptor beta chains below, sequenced in a study of blood T cell repertoires in COVID-19. Data came from immunoSEQ multiplex PCR; TCRdb stores just in-frame clones and leaves some out. The sample contains some 160,000 clones, 65% to 80% of which appear only once. Sequenced material: peripheral blood. Receptors originate from a man in his sixties with acute or convalescent COVID-19.

This clone was found once. V is TRBV9 and J is TRBJ2-3, with TRBD1 as a possible D gene (6 bases). The CDR3 loop spans 16 amino acids. Germline-derived CDR1 and CDR2 are SGDLS and YYNGEE. V lost 0 bases and J lost 3, with 14 bases in between. The CDR3: CASSVGDRPGTDTQYF. The CDR3 region has the DNA TGTGCCAGCAGCGTAGGAGACAGGCCGGGAACAGATACGCAGTATTTT.

This clone appeared a few times. The chain carries TRBV2 and TRBJ1-2; D is perhaps TRBD1 (6 bases). Germline CDR1 is SNHLY and CDR2 is FYNNEI. The CDR3 is 13 residues long. V was clipped by 4 bases and J by 4 bases, with 10 bases between them. For the CDR3, the DNA is TGTGCCAGCAGTGTTATGGACAGCTATGGCTACACCTTC. Residues: CASSVMDSYGYTF. Full variable domain (outside the CDR3, taken from reference TRBV2 and TRBJ1-2): EPEVTQTPSHQVTQMGQEVILRCVPISNHLYFYWYRQILGQKVEFLVSFYNNEISEKSEIFDDQFSVERPDGSNFTLKIRSTKLEDSAMYFCASSVMDSYGYTFGSGTRLTVV.

This chain links TRBV6-5 with TRBJ2-7, with a weak D call TRBD1 (6 bases). Germline V gene data show CDR1 as MNHEY and CDR2 as SVGAGI. The CDR3 contains 12 residues. Trimming took off 6 bases at V and 1 base at J, with 7 bases between the two ends. The CDR3 protein is CASRDSSYEQYF. CDR3 DNA: TGTGCCAGCAGGGACAGTTCCTACGAGCAGTACTTC.

The chain couples TRBV19 to TRBJ2-7; 10 nucleotides match TRBD1. The CDR3 sequence is 15 residues long. Germline V gene lookup returns CDR1 LNHDA and CDR2 SQIVND (reference sequence). The V segment lost 5 bases and the J segment 1 base; nucleotides outside the gene matches: 5. CDR3 coding DNA: TGTGCCAGTAGTGGCGGACAGGGGGATTCCTACGAGCAGTACTTC. Amino acid sequence: CASSGGQGDSYEQYF.

This clone appeared once. V is TRBV5-6 and J is TRBJ1-1; maybe TRBD1 (6 bases). Trimming pared 3 bases from V and 4 bases from J, leaving 13 bases between. Germline V CDR1 and CDR2: SGHDT, YYEEEE. The CDR3 is 14 amino acids. For the CDR3, the DNA is TGTGCCAGCAGCTCTCAGGGGTGGGTCACTGAAGCTTTCTTT. As protein: CASSSQGWVTEAFF.

This chain connects TRBV5-4 to TRBJ2-3, with TRBD1 matching over 10 bases. The germline V gene encodes CDR1 SGHNT and CDR2 YYREEE (reference sequence). The CDR3 covers 16 residues. J was trimmed by 1 base and V by 4 bases; bases with no gene match: 6. CDR3 coding DNA: TGTGCCAGCAGCCCTGGACAGGGGGTGGGCACAGATACGCAGTATTTT. The encoded protein is CASSPGQGVGTDTQYF.

V is TRBV19 and J is TRBJ2-2; TRBD1 matches at 10 bases. The junction had 2 bases not matched to a gene; V was cut back by 6 bases and J by 1 base. Looked up from germline, CDR1 is LNHDA and CDR2 is SQIVND (reference sequence). CDR3 length: 15 amino acids. CDR3 sequence: CASRGDRGNTGELFF. The DNA for the CDR3 is TGTGCCAGTAGAGGGGACAGGGGGAACACCGGGGAGCTGTTTTTT.

The gene calls are TRBV6-5 and TRBJ1-5; no clear D. The CDR3 consists of 13 residues. Looked up from germline, CDR1 is MNHEY and CDR2 is SVGAGI. V lost 5 bases and J lost 1, with 6 bases in between. The DNA of the CDR3 is TGTGCCAGCAGTCAACAGAGCAATCAGCCCCAGCATTTT. The encoded protein is CASSQQSNQPQHF.

This clone was counted only a few times. The chain carries TRBV5-6 and TRBJ2-7; 8 bases map to TRBD2. V gave up 0 bases and J gave up 2 bases; unmatched junction bases: 1. Germline values: CDR1 SGHDT, CDR2 YYEEEE. This CDR3 contains 14 residues. The CDR3 DNA is TGTGCCAGCAGCTTGGGACTAGCGACCTACGAGCAGTACTTC. The encoded protein is CASSLGLATYEQYF.

The rearrangement joins TRBV25-1 to TRBJ2-7, with D perhaps TRBD2 (5 bases). This CDR3 has 15 residues. Germline V gives CDR1 MGHDK, CDR2 SYGVNS. Trimming pared 3 bases from V and 3 bases from J, leaving 15 bases between. The CDR3 here is CASSDVSSGYYEQYF. CDR3 sequence (DNA): TGTGCCAGCAGTGATGTTAGCAGCGGCTACTACGAGCAGTACTTC.

V is TRBV29-1 and J is TRBJ2-3, with TRBD2 matching over 9 bases. Germline CDR1 reads SQVTM; CDR2 reads ANQGSEA. The junction had 11 bases not matched to a gene; V was cut back by 4 bases and J by 6 bases. This CDR3 region has 15 residues. The DNA of the CDR3 is TGCAGCGTTGGGGGTTTTAGCGGGAGTCTCGATACGCAGTATTTT. It encodes CSVGGFSGSLDTQYF.

The rearrangement uses TRBV18 and TRBJ1-5; maybe TRBD1 (6 bases). Trimming removed 5 bases at V and 5 bases at J, with 16 bases between. Germline CDR1 and CDR2: KGHSH and LQKENI. This CDR3 is built from 15 residues. Here the CDR3 reads CASSALGGPDQPQHF. CDR3 sequence (DNA): TGTGCCAGCTCAGCCTTGGGGGGGCCGGATCAGCCCCAGCATTTT.

This chain joins TRBV27 and TRBJ2-5; D is perhaps TRBD1 (6 bases). Germline CDR1 is MNHEY and CDR2 is SMNVEV (reference sequence). Trimming took 3 bases from V and 5 from J, leaving 16 bases between them. The CDR3 is 15 residues long. This CDR3 is CASSFHGTRQETQYF. The CDR3 DNA sequence: TGTGCCAGCAGTTTCCATGGGACACGTCAGGAGACCCAGTACTTC.

The V and J genes are TRBV6-5 and TRBJ1-3; tentatively, D is TRBD1 (6 bases). Germline assignment: CDR1 MNHEY and CDR2 SVGAGI. The length of the CDR3 is 14 residues. V gave up 10 bases and J gave up 1 base, with 14 bases separating them. Here the CDR3 DNA reads TGTGCCATTACTTACAGGGAATCTGGAAACACCATATATTTT. Residues: CAITYRESGNTIYF.

The chain combines TRBV6-1 with TRBJ1-3, with no clear D. The ends were cut back, 2 bases at V and 3 bases at J, with 11 bases in the middle. Germline CDR1 and CDR2: MNHNS and SASEGT. The CDR3 extends over 15 amino acids. The CDR3 DNA reads TGTGCCAGCAGTGAAATCGGCCAGGTTGGAAACACCATATATTTT. Its protein product is CASSEIGQVGNTIYF.

This clone was observed a single time. The chain uses TRBV3-1 (or the pseudogene TRBV3-2) and TRBJ1-6; D possibly corresponds to TRBD1 (5 bases). CDR1 and CDR2 from the germline V gene are LGHDT and YNNKEL (reference sequence). V was pared by 4 bases and J by 6 bases, with 16 bases between. The CDR3 contains 16 residues. CDR3 amino acids: CASSRGITSGNSPLHF. CDR3 nucleotides: TGTGCCAGCAGCCGGGGCATCACCAGTGGTAATTCACCCCTCCACTTT.

The rearrangement joins TRBV29-1 to TRBJ1-3; D perhaps matches TRBD1 (6 bases). Germline V gives CDR1 SQVTM, CDR2 ANQGSEA. The CDR3 has 13 residues. V was trimmed by 7 bases and J by 0 bases, leaving 10 bases between them. CDR3 DNA sequence: TGCAGCGCACGGACAGCCTCTGGAAACACCATATATTTT. This gives the protein CSARTASGNTIYF.

This sequence joins TRBV7-2 and TRBJ2-5; a weak D match, TRBD1 (5 bases). Trimming removed 2 bases at V and 5 bases at J, with 9 bases between. CDR3 length equals 13 residues. In germline, CDR1 is SGHTA, CDR2 FQGNSA. CDR3 protein: CASSLRTRETQYF. The CDR3 DNA is TGTGCCAGCAGCTTACGGACACGGGAGACCCAGTACTTC.

This clone was counted between two and nine times. The rearrangement joins TRBV6-6 to TRBJ1-1, with unresolved D. This CDR3 spans 14 amino acids. Germline-derived CDR1 and CDR2 are MNHNY and SVGAGI (reference sequence). Trimming removed 4 bases from V and 4 bases from J, with 13 bases in between. The CDR3 bases are TGTGCCAGCAGTTTCCAAACACGAGGCACTGAAGCTTTCTTT. Its translation is CASSFQTRGTEAFF.

This chain joins TRBV3-1 (or the pseudogene TRBV3-2) and TRBJ2-3; a weak D match, TRBD2 (5 bases). Germline V gene sequence: CDR1 LGHDT, CDR2 YNNKEL (reference sequence). The CDR3 totals 14 residues. The V and J ends lost 4 bases and 2 bases respectively, with 10 bases between them. The CDR3 reads CASSPGSNTDTQYF. CDR3 sequence (DNA): TGTGCCAGCAGCCCGGGATCAAACACAGATACGCAGTATTTT.